The entry that follows covers one T cell receptor (beta chain) sequence. Indicated treatment: around 19 received Ad26.COV2.S at low or high dose, single or two shots; roughly five received placebo; per-sample allocation not given. Sample collection was performed on day 63 after the first vaccine or placebo injection. The data originate from a study of Ad26.COV2.S vaccination and SARS-CoV-2 variants. Assay: immunoSEQ multiplex PCR; the TCRdb copy retains only in-frame clones and omits some. The sample has some 460,000 clones; 89% are singletons. CDR3 length equals 15 residues. Germline CDR1 is SEHNR and CDR2 is FQNEAQ (reference sequence). V was trimmed by 3 bases and J by 5 bases, leaving 14 bases between them.

The TCR was taken from a person between 18 and 65 years old who received the Ad26.COV2.S COVID-19 vaccine or a placebo. The sequencing here drew on peripheral blood, taken in a trial of Ad26.COV2.S vaccine versus placebo. The chain couples TRBV7-9 to TRBJ2-1, with TRBD2 as a possible D gene (6 bases). The CDR3 reads CASSFYRAGNNEQFF. The DNA for the CDR3 is TGTGCCAGCAGCTTTTATAGGGCGGGGAACAATGAGCAGTTCTTC.